This T cell receptor beta chain was captured in a study of T cells in Graves' hyperthyroidism and ophthalmopathy. On the study more broadly: Once the initial diagnosis was made, peripheral blood was obtained before any treatment.

Findings of the study overall: By a 13 V-J model, ophthalmopathy was set apart from stable hyperthyroidism. Most thyroid clonotypes with frequency above 0.001 were detected in blood.

This CDR3 is built from 17 residues. CDR1 is LGHDT and CDR2 is YNNKEL in the germline V gene (reference sequence). The V end was cut by 7 bases, the J end by 4 bases, with 25 bases between. The investigators amplified TCR beta CDR3 regions from RNA transcripts. During a first-round RT-PCR of the TCR CDR3, the HTBI primer set was used. TCRdb analysed the multiplex PCR reads with MiXCR anew, one entry per CDR3 protein. The table lists a few hundred thousand distinct CDR3 sequences, about 15% of them singletons. Patients were excluded because of uncontrolled infection, other autoimmune disease, pregnancy or lactation. This clonotype has ten or more counts. Its antigen is still unknown.

This TCR derives from a woman in her 30s with Graves' hyperthyroidism. V usage is TRBV3-1 and J usage is TRBJ2-5; no clear D gene. Sequenced material: blood. In nucleotides, the CDR3 is TGTGCCAGCAACTCTAAGACGGCACCAACGGTGGTAGAGACCCAGTACTTC. Translated: CASNSKTAPTVVETQYF.